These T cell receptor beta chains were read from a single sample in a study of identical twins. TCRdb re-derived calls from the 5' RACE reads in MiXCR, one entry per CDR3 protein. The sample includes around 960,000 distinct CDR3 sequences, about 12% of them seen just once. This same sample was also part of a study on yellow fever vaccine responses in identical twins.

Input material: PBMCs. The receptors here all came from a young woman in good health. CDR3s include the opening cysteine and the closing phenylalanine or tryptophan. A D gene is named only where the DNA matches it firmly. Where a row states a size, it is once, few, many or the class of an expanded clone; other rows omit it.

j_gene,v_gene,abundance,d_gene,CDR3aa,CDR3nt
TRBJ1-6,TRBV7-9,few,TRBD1,CASSQLVGQGANSPLHF,TGTGCCAGCAGCCAACTGGTAGGACAGGGGGCCAATTCACCCCTCCACTTT
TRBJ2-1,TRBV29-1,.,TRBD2,CSVEDPREGRYNEQFF,TGCAGCGTTGAAGATCCCCGGGAGGGCCGTTACAATGAGCAGTTCTTC
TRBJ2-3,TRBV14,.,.,CASSQEGWGSGFTDTQYF,TGTGCCAGCAGCCAAGAAGGTTGGGGATCGGGTTTCACAGATACGCAGTATTTT
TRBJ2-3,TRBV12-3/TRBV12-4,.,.,CASSLVRPDTQYF,TGTGCCAGCAGTTTAGTTCGACCAGATACGCAGTATTTT
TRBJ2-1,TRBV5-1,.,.,CASSQPAPEQFF,TGCGCCAGCAGCCAACCGGCCCCTGAGCAGTTCTTC
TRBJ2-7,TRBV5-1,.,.,CASSLDVRYEQYF,TGCGCCAGCAGCTTGGACGTCAGGTACGAGCAGTACTTC
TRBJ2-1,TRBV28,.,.,CASTLEGTTYNEQFF,TGTGCCAGCACCCTTGAGGGGACAACCTACAATGAGCAGTTCTTC
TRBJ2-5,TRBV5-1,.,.,CASSAERVDETQYF,TGCGCCAGCAGCGCCGAGAGGGTGGACGAGACCCAGTACTTC
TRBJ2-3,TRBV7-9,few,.,CASSLVYTSTDTQYF,TGTGCCAGCAGCTTAGTATACACTAGCACAGATACGCAGTATTTT
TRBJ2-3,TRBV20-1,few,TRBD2,CSASPASGATDTQYF,TGCAGTGCCTCCCCCGCTAGCGGGGCCACAGATACGCAGTATTTT
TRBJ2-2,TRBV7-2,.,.,CASSLGAGEHRGAVFF,.
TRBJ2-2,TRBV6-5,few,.,CASSNRDFLNTGELFF,TGTGCCAGCAGTAACCGGGACTTCCTAAACACCGGGGAGCTGTTTTTT
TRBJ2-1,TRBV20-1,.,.,CSPDLRRTLSYNEQFF,TGCAGTCCGGACCTTAGGCGGACACTCTCCTACAATGAGCAGTTCTTC
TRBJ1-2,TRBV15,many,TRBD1,CATSSRQGAISGYTF,TGTGCCACCAGCTCCCGACAGGGGGCGATTAGTGGCTACACCTTC